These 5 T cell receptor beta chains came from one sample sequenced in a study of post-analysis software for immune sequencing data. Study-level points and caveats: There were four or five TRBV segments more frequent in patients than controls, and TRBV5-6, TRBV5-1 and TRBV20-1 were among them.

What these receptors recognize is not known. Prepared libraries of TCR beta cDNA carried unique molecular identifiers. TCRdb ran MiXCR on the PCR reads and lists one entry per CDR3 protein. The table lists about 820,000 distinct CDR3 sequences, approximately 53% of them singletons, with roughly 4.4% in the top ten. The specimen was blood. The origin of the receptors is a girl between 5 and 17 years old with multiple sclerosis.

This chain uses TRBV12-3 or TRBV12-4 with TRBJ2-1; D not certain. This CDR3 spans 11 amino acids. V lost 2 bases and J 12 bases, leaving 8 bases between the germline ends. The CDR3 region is CASSLREVQFF. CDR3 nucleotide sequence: TGTGCCAGCAGTTTACGAGAGGTGCAGTTCTTC.

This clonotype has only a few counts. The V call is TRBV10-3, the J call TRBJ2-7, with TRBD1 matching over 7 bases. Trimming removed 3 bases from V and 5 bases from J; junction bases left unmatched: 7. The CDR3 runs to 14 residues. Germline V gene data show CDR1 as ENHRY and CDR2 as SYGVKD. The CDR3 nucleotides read TGTGCCATCAGTGAAAGACAGGGATATGACGAGCAGTACTTC. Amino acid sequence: CAISERQGYDEQYF.

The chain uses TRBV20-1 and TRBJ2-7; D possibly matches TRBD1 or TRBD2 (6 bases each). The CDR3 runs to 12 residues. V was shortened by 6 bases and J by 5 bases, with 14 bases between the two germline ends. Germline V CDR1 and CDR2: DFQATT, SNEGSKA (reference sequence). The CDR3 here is CSAGQTRDEQYF. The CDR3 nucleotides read TGCAGTGCAGGACAGACTAGAGACGAGCAGTACTTC.

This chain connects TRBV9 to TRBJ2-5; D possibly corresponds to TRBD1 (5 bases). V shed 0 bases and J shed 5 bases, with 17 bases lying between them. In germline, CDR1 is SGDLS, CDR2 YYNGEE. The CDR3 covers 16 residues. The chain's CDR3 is CASSVGGRVTHETQYF. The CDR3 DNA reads TGTGCCAGCAGCGTAGGGGGCAGGGTTACGCATGAGACCCAGTACTTC.

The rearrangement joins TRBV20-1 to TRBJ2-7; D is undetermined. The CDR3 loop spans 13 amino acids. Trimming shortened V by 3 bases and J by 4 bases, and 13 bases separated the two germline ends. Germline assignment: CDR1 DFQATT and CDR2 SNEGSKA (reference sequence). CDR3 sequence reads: CSASAISVYEQYF. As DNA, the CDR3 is TGCAGTGCTAGCGCCATAAGCGTATACGAGCAGTACTTC.